These T cell receptor beta chains were read from a single sample in a study of cytomegalovirus exposure and HLA in healthy donors. TCRdb's table, derived via immunoSEQ multiplex PCR, lists solely in-frame clones and lacks some. The listing records about 150,000 clones. The specimen sequenced was PBMCs. The receptors were gathered from a woman aged 50 to 65 in good health and CMV-seronegative. CDR3s include the opening cysteine and the closing phenylalanine or tryptophan. A D gene is named only where the DNA matches it firmly.

j_call | v_call | d_call | cdr3_aa | cdr3_nt
TRBJ2-5 | TRBV18 | NA | CASSPPNGLQETQYF | TGTGCCAGCTCACCACCGAACGGACTTCAAGAGACCCAGTACTTC
TRBJ2-1 | TRBV28 | NA | CASSRASVYNEQFF | TGTGCCAGCAGCCGGGCTAGCGTTTACAATGAGCAGTTCTTC
TRBJ2-3 | TRBV28 | NA | CASSRPKRRDTQYF | TGTGCCAGCAGTCGCCCAAAGCGGAGAGATACGCAGTATTTT
TRBJ2-7 | TRBV18 | NA | CASSPLEAEQYF | TGTGCCAGCTCACCCCTGGAGGCGGAGCAGTACTTC
TRBJ2-7 | TRBV27 | NA | CASSLAPGSEQYF | TGTGCCAGCAGTCTGGCCCCGGGGTCGGAGCAGTACTTC
TRBJ2-7 | TRBV6-5 | TRBD1 | CASRLRTGFYYEQYF | TGTGCCAGCAGACTCAGGACAGGGTTCTACTACGAGCAGTACTTC
TRBJ1-1 | TRBV19 | TRBD1 | CASSTRGRDTEAFF | TGTGCCAGTAGTACCAGGGGGCGGGATACTGAAGCTTTCTTT
TRBJ1-6 | TRBV27 | TRBD1 | CASSSGTVNSPLHF | TGTGCCAGCAGTTCCGGGACAGTTAATTCACCCCTCCACTTT
TRBJ1-5 | TRBV25-1 | NA | CASRPQGTNQPQHF | TGTGCCAGCAGGCCTCAGGGGACGAATCAGCCCCAGCATTTT
TRBJ2-7 | TRBV5-1 | NA | CASSFQGNYEQYF | TGCGCCAGCAGCTTCCAGGGTAACTACGAGCAGTACTTC
TRBJ1-1 | TRBV5-1 | TRBD1 | CASSQPGQGGTEAFF | TGCGCCAGCAGCCAACCTGGACAGGGAGGGACTGAAGCTTTCTTT
TRBJ2-7 | TRBV15 | TRBD2 | CATSSGRTYEQYF | TGTGCCACCAGCAGCGGGAGGACTTACGAGCAGTACTTC
TRBJ2-7 | TRBV28 | NA | CASQPPQEDVSYEQYF | TGTGCCAGCCAACCACCCCAAGAGGATGTCTCCTACGAGCAGTACTTC
TRBJ1-4 | TRBV4-2 | TRBD1 | CASSQDRTGEKLFF | TGTGCCAGCAGCCAAGACCGGACAGGGGAAAAACTGTTTTTT
TRBJ1-1 | TRBV28 | TRBD1 | CASSRGRGMNTEAFF | TGTGCCAGCAGTAGGGGGCGAGGTATGAACACTGAAGCTTTCTTT
TRBJ1-2 | TRBV14 | TRBD1 | CASSGTGGYGYTF | TGTGCCAGCAGCGGGACAGGGGGCTATGGCTACACCTTC
TRBJ2-3 | TRBV4-3 | NA | CASSQERSISTDTQYF | TGCGCCAGCAGCCAAGAAAGGAGCATCAGCACAGATACGCAGTATTTT
TRBJ2-5 | TRBV5-1 | TRBD2 | CASSSGPGLAGGQETQYF | TGCGCCAGCAGTTCTGGCCCGGGACTAGCGGGGGGCCAAGAGACCCAGTACTTC
TRBJ2-3 | TRBV19 | TRBD2 | CASRPPGLAGSDTQYF | TGTGCCAGTAGACCACCGGGACTAGCGGGATCAGATACGCAGTATTTT
TRBJ1-2 | TRBV12-5 | NA | CASGLPSDSSKGYTF | TGTGCTAGTGGTTTGCCCTCAGACAGCTCCAAAGGCTACACCTTC
TRBJ2-7 | TRBV6-5 | TRBD1 | CASGVDRGGEQYF | TGTGCCAGCGGTGTCGACAGGGGCGGAGAGCAGTACTTC
TRBJ1-5 | TRBV6-1 | NA | CASSDRGQGNQPQHF | TGTGCCAGCAGTGATAGAGGTCAGGGGAATCAGCCCCAGCATTTT
TRBJ2-7 | TRBV19 | TRBD1 | CASSIQGANEQYF | TGTGCCAGTAGTATACAGGGGGCTAACGAGCAGTACTTC
TRBJ2-5 | TRBV6-1 | NA | CASSEAGAGEETQYF | TGTGCCAGCAGTGAAGCAGGAGCTGGTGAGGAGACCCAGTACTTC
TRBJ2-3 | TRBV7-2 | NA | CASSYRRASTDTQYF | TGTGCCAGCAGCTACAGACGTGCTAGCACAGATACGCAGTATTTT
TRBJ2-7 | TRBV18 | NA | CASSPPSGMDDEQYF | TGTGCCAGCTCACCACCGTCGGGGATGGACGACGAGCAGTACTTC
TRBJ1-5 | TRBV27 | NA | CASSLGPSGGQPQHF | TGTGCCAGCAGTTTGGGTCCATCCGGGGGTCAGCCCCAGCATTTT
TRBJ2-1 | TRBV7-3 | NA | CASSRTGYNEQFF | TGTGCCAGCAGCAGGACTGGATACAATGAGCAGTTCTTC
TRBJ1-2 | TRBV6-5 | TRBD1 | CASSEGQSYGYTF | TGTGCCAGCAGTGAGGGACAGAGCTATGGCTACACCTTC
TRBJ2-5 | TRBV12-5 | TRBD1 | CASGFTGGGETQYF | TGTGCTAGTGGTTTTACAGGGGGCGGAGAGACCCAGTACTTC
TRBJ2-3 | TRBV5-1 | TRBD2 | CASSSRLAGSTDTQYF | TGCGCCAGCAGCTCTCGACTAGCGGGAAGCACAGATACGCAGTATTTT
TRBJ2-7 | TRBV11-2 | NA | CASRNTGIREQYF | TGTGCCAGCAGAAACACAGGAATCCGCGAGCAGTACTTC
TRBJ2-7 | TRBV11-2 | NA | CASSLEPGVAHEQYF | TGTGCCAGCAGCTTAGAGCCAGGGGTTGCTCACGAGCAGTACTTC
TRBJ2-2 | TRBV9 | NA | CASSARGAGGTGELFF | TGTGCCAGCAGCGCCCGGGGAGCGGGCGGCACCGGGGAGCTGTTTTTT
TRBJ2-7 | TRBV5-1 | TRBD1 | CASSGRDRPYEQYF | TGCGCCAGCAGCGGCCGGGACAGACCCTACGAGCAGTACTTC
TRBJ2-1 | TRBV4-3 | TRBD2 | CASSQDRIAGSVYNEQFF | TGCGCCAGCAGCCAAGATCGGATAGCGGGATCAGTCTACAATGAGCAGTTCTTC
TRBJ1-5 | TRBV18 | NA | CASSPDINQPQHF | TGTGCCAGCTCACCAGACATCAATCAGCCCCAGCATTTT
TRBJ1-1 | TRBV7-9 | TRBD1 | CASSLVEDRGEAFF | TGTGCCAGCAGCTTAGTAGAGGACAGGGGTGAAGCTTTCTTT
TRBJ2-3 | TRBV7-3 | NA | CASSYPDSDTQYF | TGTGCCAGCAGCTACCCGGACAGCGATACGCAGTATTTT
TRBJ2-2 | TRBV4-2 | TRBD2 | CASSQGLAGLGTGELFF | TGTGCCAGCAGCCAAGGACTAGCGGGTTTAGGCACCGGGGAGCTGTTTTTT
TRBJ2-7 | TRBV28 | NA | CASTDYQGYEQYF | TGTGCCAGCACCGACTACCAAGGATACGAGCAGTACTTC
TRBJ2-3 | TRBV6-1 | TRBD2 | CASSLREGTQYF | TGTGCCAGCAGTTTACGGGAGGGTACGCAGTATTTT
TRBJ2-2 | TRBV5-6 | NA | CASSTVRNTGELFF | TGTGCCAGCAGCACGGTGCGGAACACCGGGGAGCTGTTTTTT
TRBJ2-5 | TRBV19 | NA | CASKLQGKETQYF | TGTGCCAGTAAACTTCAGGGGAAAGAGACCCAGTACTTC
TRBJ2-3 | TRBV6-1 | TRBD2 | CASGLTGGLGDTQYF | TGTGCCAGCGGATTGACGGGGGGGCTAGGAGATACGCAGTATTTT
TRBJ1-2 | TRBV6-5 | TRBD1 | CASTIKAGGGGYTF | TGTGCCAGCACGATTAAAGCAGGGGGCGGAGGCTACACCTTC
TRBJ2-7 | TRBV5-5 | NA | CASSLESIGTYEQYF | TGTGCCAGCAGCTTGGAATCTATCGGGACCTACGAGCAGTACTTC
TRBJ2-6 | TRBV19 | NA | CASSIARASGANVLTF | TGTGCCAGTAGTATAGCCAGGGCGTCTGGGGCCAACGTCCTGACTTTC
TRBJ2-3 | TRBV28 | NA | CASSLSDTQYF | TGTGCCAGCTCCCTATCAGATACGCAGTATTTT
TRBJ2-2 | TRBV4-2 | NA | CASTPRGTSNTGELFF | TGTGCCAGCACCCCGCGCGGGACTTCGAACACCGGGGAGCTGTTTTTT
TRBJ2-3 | TRBV5-1 | NA | CASSWGADTQYF | TGCGCCAGCAGCTGGGGGGCAGATACGCAGTATTTT
TRBJ1-1 | TRBV5-4 | NA | CASSDQGYTEAFF | TGTGCCAGCAGCGATCAGGGCTACACTGAAGCTTTCTTT
TRBJ1-5 | TRBV6-1 | TRBD1 | CASRQQGEGQPQHF | TGTGCCAGCAGACAACAGGGGGAAGGGCAGCCCCAGCATTTT
TRBJ2-7 | TRBV5-1 | TRBD2 | CASSTGLAGSANEQYF | TGCGCCAGCAGCACCGGACTAGCGGGGAGTGCCAACGAGCAGTACTTC
TRBJ2-3 | TRBV5-1 | TRBD2 | CASGNGGATDTQYF | TGCGCCAGCGGCAACGGGGGGGCCACAGATACGCAGTATTTT
TRBJ1-2 | TRBV6-5 | TRBD1 | CASRTGVNYGYTF | TGTGCCAGCCGGACAGGGGTAAACTATGGCTACACCTTC
TRBJ2-7 | TRBV19 | NA | CASSIPTREQYF | TGTGCCAGTAGTATCCCCACCCGGGAGCAGTACTTC
TRBJ2-5 | TRBV28 | NA | CASTLHRGKIQYF | TGTGCCAGCACCCTTCATAGGGGGAAAATCCAGTACTTC
TRBJ2-1 | TRBV11-2 | TRBD2 | CASSLGSGRANEQFF | TGTGCCAGCAGCTTAGGTAGCGGGAGGGCCAATGAGCAGTTCTTC